These T cell receptor beta chains were read from a single sample in a study of beta chain features in type 1 diabetes. Measured with immunoSEQ multiplex PCR; TCRdb has only the in-frame clones, and not every one. The table records a few hundred thousand clones, 24% of them present only once. Source material: naive CD4+ T cells from blood. These receptor sequences come from a woman in her 30s with type 1 diabetes. Both conserved end residues are part of each CDR3. D genes are given only for firm matches. The size entry is marked missing in some rows and otherwise reads once, few, many or a size class.

v_call,d_call,j_call,clone_size,cdr3_aa,cdr3_nt
TRBV28,-,TRBJ2-1,few,CATSPGYNEQFF,TGTGCCACCTCTCCAGGTTACAATGAGCAGTTCTTC
TRBV7-3,-,TRBJ2-6,few,CASSLQGQSGANVLTF,TGTGCCAGCAGCTTACAAGGACAGTCTGGGGCCAACGTCCTGACTTTC
TRBV7-9,TRBD1,TRBJ1-1,-,CASSPRWDRATGTEAFF,TGTGCCAGCAGCCCCCGATGGGACAGGGCAACGGGCACTGAAGCTTTCTTT
TRBV7-9,-,TRBJ2-1,few,CASSLGADNEQFF,TGTGCCAGCAGCTTAGGCGCCGACAATGAGCAGTTCTTC
TRBV7-2,TRBD1,TRBJ1-5,-,CASSLGTAGGQPQHF,TGTGCCAGCAGCTTAGGAACGGCAGGGGGACAGCCCCAGCATTTT
TRBV5-1,-,TRBJ2-1,-,CASREASSYNEQFF,TGCGCCAGCAGGGAGGCGAGCTCCTACAATGAGCAGTTCTTC
TRBV9,-,TRBJ2-7,-,CASSVGTSQTYEQYF,TGTGCCAGCAGCGTAGGTACTAGCCAAACCTACGAGCAGTACTTC
TRBV6-1,TRBD1,TRBJ2-5,few,CASSPQGRETQYF,TGTGCCAGCAGTCCACAGGGGCGGGAGACCCAGTACTTC
TRBV5-6,-,TRBJ2-1,few,CASSTILREQFF,TGTGCCAGCAGCACTATACTACGTGAGCAGTTCTTC
TRBV28,TRBD1,TRBJ2-1,few,CASSSQGAPTHNEQFF,TGTGCCAGCAGTTCACAGGGGGCCCCCACCCACAATGAGCAGTTCTTC
TRBV4-2,TRBD1,TRBJ1-2,few,CASSAGTELTYTF,TGTGCCAGCAGCGCGGGGACAGAACTTACCTACACCTTC
TRBV29-1,TRBD2,TRBJ2-3,-,CSVEPSGNTQYF,TGCAGCGTTGAGCCTAGCGGGAATACGCAGTATTTT
TRBV5-4,-,TRBJ2-5,-,CASSLGLAQETQYF,TGTGCCAGCAGCTTGGGACTCGCCCAAGAGACCCAGTACTTC
TRBV29-1,-,TRBJ1-2,-,CSVEPRGHGYTF,TGCAGCGTTGAACCAAGGGGCCATGGCTACACCTTC
TRBV6-1,TRBD1,TRBJ2-5,few,CASSALIFRTGTRETQYF,TGTGCCAGCAGTGCCTTGATTTTCCGGACAGGGACGAGGGAGACCCAGTACTTC
TRBV30,-,TRBJ1-4,-,CAWSRTTSLARHLPNEKLFF,TGTGCCTGGAGCCGTACAACGTCCCTAGCGCGACACCTACCTAATGAAAAACTGTTTTTT
TRBV30,-,TRBJ2-1,-,CAWRAGVFGFGEQFF,TGTGCCTGGAGAGCAGGGGTTTTTGGTTTTGGTGAGCAGTTCTTC
TRBV2,TRBD2,TRBJ2-7,few,CATRFGSSGGYERYF,TGTGCCACCAGATTCGGATCTAGCGGAGGCTACGAGCGGTACTTC
TRBV7-2,-,TRBJ2-3,-,CASSLIRTQYF,TGTGCCAGCAGCTTAATTCGTACGCAGTATTTT
TRBV28,TRBD1,TRBJ1-5,few,CASSLGQGSFQPQHF,TGTGCCAGCAGTTTGGGACAGGGGAGTTTTCAGCCCCAGCATTTT
TRBV10-3,TRBD1,TRBJ1-2,-,CAIGTGVMEDYGYTF,TGTGCCATCGGGACAGGGGTCATGGAGGACTATGGCTACACCTTC
TRBV19,TRBD1,TRBJ2-2,-,CASDRGNTGELFF,TGTGCCTCCGACAGGGGTAACACCGGGGAGCTGTTTTTT
TRBV6-1,TRBD1,TRBJ2-1,-,CASRTGTGNNNEQFF,TGTGCCAGCAGAACCGGGACAGGGAACAACAATGAGCAGTTCTTC
TRBV4-1,TRBD2,TRBJ2-2,few,CASSQGSFGLAATGELFF,TGCGCCAGCAGCCAAGGATCCTTCGGACTAGCGGCCACCGGGGAGCTGTTTTTT
TRBV6-5,TRBD2,TRBJ2-7,-,CASSLGGRAYEQYF,TGTGCCAGCAGTTTGGGCGGGAGGGCCTACGAGCAGTACTTC
TRBV11-2,TRBD1,TRBJ1-2,-,CASTMTGIYGYTF,TGTGCCAGTACGATGACAGGGATCTATGGCTACACCTTC
TRBV11-3,-,TRBJ1-2,-,CASSLLFPPYGYTF,TGTGCCAGCAGCTTACTATTCCCCCCCTATGGCTACACCTTC
TRBV19,-,TRBJ2-1,few,CASDNEQFF,TGTGCCTCGGACAATGAGCAGTTCTTC
TRBV7-2,-,TRBJ1-1,-,CASSLFSSRGGEAFF,TGTGCCAGCAGCTTATTCTCCAGCAGGGGCGGTGAAGCTTTCTTT
TRBV6-4,TRBD2,TRBJ2-7,-,CATPRLAGVPPTYEQYF,TGTGCCACCCCTCGGCTAGCGGGAGTGCCCCCCACCTACGAGCAGTACTTC
TRBV6-6,-,TRBJ2-7,few,CASSPGQPYEQYF,TGTGCCAGCAGTCCCGGACAGCCGTACGAGCAGTACTTC
TRBV7-2,TRBD2,TRBJ2-1,few,CASTYAASGYNEQFF,TGTGCCAGCACTTACGCGGCTAGCGGCTACAATGAGCAGTTCTTC
TRBV30,-,TRBJ2-5,few,CAWDLQETQYF,TGTGCCTGGGACTTACAAGAGACCCAGTACTTC
TRBV7-6,-,TRBJ2-1,-,CASSLGGLASLGRQFF,TGTGCCAGCAGCTTGGGTGGGCTAGCGTCACTTGGAAGGCAGTTCTTC
TRBV10-3,-,TRBJ1-2,-,CAISDGRGAWGYTF,TGTGCCATCAGTGACGGACGGGGAGCATGGGGCTACACCTTC
TRBV28,TRBD1,TRBJ2-4,-,CASSLGQGANIQYF,TGTGCCAGCAGTTTGGGACAGGGGGCCAACATTCAGTACTTC
TRBV27,-,TRBJ1-1,-,CASSIGRGGRREAFF,TGTGCCAGCAGTATAGGACGGGGAGGTCGGAGGGAAGCTTTCTTT
TRBV28,TRBD1,TRBJ2-7,-,CASRTGVREQYF,TGTGCCAGCAGGACAGGGGTACGGGAGCAGTACTTC
TRBV4-1,TRBD2,TRBJ2-7,few,CASSQGPAGISYEQYF,TGCGCCAGCAGCCAAGGTCCAGCGGGGATCTCCTACGAGCAGTACTTC
TRBV4-1,-,TRBJ2-1,few,CASSQIPSGLSYNEQFF,TGCGCCAGCAGCCAAATTCCCTCGGGACTTTCCTACAATGAGCAGTTCTTC
TRBV19,-,TRBJ2-7,-,CASSSAQGNAYEQYF,TGTGCCAGTAGTTCCGCACAGGGAAATGCCTACGAGCAGTACTTC
TRBV7-2,-,TRBJ1-2,few,CASSLGQYYGYTF,TGTGCCAGCAGCTTAGGACAGTACTATGGCTACACCTTC
TRBV4-2,TRBD2,TRBJ2-1,-,CASSLIAGSNNEQFF,TGTGCCAGCAGCCTGATAGCGGGATCCAACAATGAGCAGTTCTTC
TRBV30,-,TRBJ2-5,few,CAWMPHETQYF,TGTGCCTGGATGCCACACGAGACCCAGTACTTC
TRBV28,-,TRBJ2-7,-,CASSLEGSYEQYF,TGTGCCAGCAGTTTGGAGGGTTCCTACGAGCAGTACTTC
TRBV4-1,TRBD2,TRBJ2-1,few,CASSQGYLAGAYEQFF,TGCGCCAGCAGCCAAGGATACTTAGCGGGAGCCTATGAGCAGTTCTTC
TRBV30,-,TRBJ1-1,few,CAWSLASNTEAFF,TGTGCCTGGAGTTTGGCCTCGAACACTGAAGCTTTCTTT
TRBV29-1,TRBD1,TRBJ2-5,-,CSVRQGEETQYF,TGCAGCGTTCGACAGGGGGAAGAGACCCAGTACTTC
TRBV18,-,TRBJ2-3,-,CASSPLNFDTDTQYF,TGTGCCAGCTCACCTCTCAACTTCGACACAGATACGCAGTATTTT
TRBV6-5,-,TRBJ2-1,few,CASSSSTSGSYEQFF,-
TRBV7-9,-,TRBJ2-1,few,CASSLNSYEQFF,TGTGCCAGCAGCTTGAACAGCTATGAGCAGTTCTTC
TRBV5-6,TRBD2,TRBJ2-3,-,CASSRGLAGSTDTQYF,TGTGCCAGCAGCAGGGGACTAGCGGGATCCACAGATACGCAGTATTTT
TRBV7-9,-,TRBJ2-2,-,CASSLRGPTNTGELFF,TGTGCCAGCAGCTTAAGAGGGCCGACGAACACCGGGGAGCTGTTTTTT
TRBV18,-,TRBJ2-7,few,CASSPSTPSEQYF,TGTGCCAGCTCACCATCTACCCCGTCCGAGCAGTACTTC
TRBV30,-,TRBJ2-1,few,CAWRSTGDEQFF,TGTGCCTGGAGATCCACGGGGGATGAGCAGTTCTTC
TRBV5-1,TRBD1,TRBJ1-5,-,CASSPTGDLQPQHF,TGCGCCAGCAGCCCGACAGGGGATTTGCAGCCCCAGCATTTT
TRBV2,-,TRBJ2-2,once,CASRAQGTGELFF,TGTGCCAGCAGAGCCCAGGGGACCGGGGAGCTGTTTTTT